This T cell receptor (beta chain) was recorded in a study of T cell changes during pregnancy in multiple sclerosis (dated by TCRdb to about 2019). Notes on the research overall: The study looked at changes in the T cell repertoire across pregnancy in women with multiple sclerosis.

On this clone itself: Its antigen target is currently unknown. No clone much larger than this one lies a single base away; base qualities are absent.

The germline V gene (reference sequence) supplies CDR1 MNHEY and CDR2 SMNVEV. Spanning cysteine to phenylalanine, the CDR3 consists of 12 amino acids. The only DNA kept is the CDR3, 36 bases in frame from the first base. Cut back by 8 bases and 4 bases, the V and J ends lie 11 bases apart. The library was built by means of the immunoSEQ multiplex PCR assay. This immuneACCESS table, as held by TCRdb, lists in-frame sequences with V and J called but not all clones. Of the missing ones, under half trace to an unresolved V gene in checked studies; the others have no known cause. For this sample there are tens of thousands of clones; 93% appear just once. In total, the top ten clones hold 1.8% of the sample.

The origin of this receptor is a female donor with multiple sclerosis, enrolled in a pregnancy study. The rearrangement joined TRBV27 to TRBJ1-1; the D gene is unclear. The starting material was peripheral blood, obtained after pregnancy. The CDR3 loop reads CASYNLATEAFF. The sequenced DNA is TGTGCCAGCTACAACCTGGCCACTGAAGCTTTCTTT.